One TCR beta chain is described in this entry. Using immunoSEQ multiplex PCR, the repertoire was profiled, and TCRdb retains in-frame clones only, with some absent. The sample shows about 80,000 clones, around 90% of them seen only once. The sample comes from a study of technical replicates of blood from a few donors. The CDR3 extends over 15 amino acids. CDR1 and CDR2 (germline): SGHTA, FQGNSA. V was cut by 1 base and J by 2 bases, with 9 bases left in between. V and J are TRBV7-2 and TRBJ1-3; D is perhaps TRBD1 (6 bases). The sample consisted of T cells isolated from PBMCs. The receptor was isolated from a human donor in good health. CDR3 residues: CASSLEGVAGNTIYF. For the CDR3, the DNA is TGTGCCAGCAGCTTAGAGGGGGTAGCTGGAAACACCATATATTTT.